These 6 T cell receptor beta chains share one sample of origin, sequenced in a study of blood T cell repertoires in COVID-19 (dated by TCRdb to the early 2020s). The library came from the immunoSEQ multiplex PCR assay. The immuneACCESS repertoire file appears here via TCRdb, limited to in-frame rearrangements. These files lack a portion of the clones; in checked studies, under half of the deficit traces to unresolved V genes, and the cause of the others is not known. In all, the sample holds nearly 30,000 clones, and approximately 80% of those were seen once. The top ten constitute about 49% of the sample. The sample taken for sequencing was peripheral blood. The receptors here all came from a woman in her 70s with acute or convalescent COVID-19.

The chain employs TRBV28 and TRBJ1-5, with TRBD1 matching 7 bases. Germline V gene lookup returns CDR1 MDHEN and CDR2 SYDVKM. V lost 10 bases, J lost 4 bases, and 13 bases stayed unmatched. This CDR3 contains 15 residues. CDR3 DNA sequence: TGTGCCACCGATCCAGACAGGGCAGAAAATCAGCCCCAGCATTTT. This sequence encodes CATDPDRAENQPQHF.

This chain connects TRBV9 to TRBJ2-1; D possibly corresponds to TRBD1 (8 bases). Germline loops: CDR1 SGDLS, CDR2 YYNGEE. The CDR3 has 15 amino acids. The V end lost 4 bases, the J end lost 7 bases, and 18 bases lay between the germline ends. The CDR3 region has the DNA TGTGCCAGCAGCTCGACAGGGGACTACCGGAATGAGCAGTTCTTC. Translating gives CASSSTGDYRNEQFF.

This clone was seen a handful of times. The J gene is TRBJ1-5, the V gene TRBV24-1; 8 bases agree with TRBD1. The germline V gene encodes CDR1 KGHDR and CDR2 SFDVKD. The CDR3 extends over 16 amino acids. V was pared by 3 bases and J by 2 bases, with 5 bases of the junction left unmatched. CDR3 in amino acids: CATSDPNRGGNQPQHF. As DNA, the CDR3 is TGTGCCACCAGTGATCCCAACAGGGGGGGCAATCAGCCCCAGCATTTT.

This clone was counted only a few times. The V call is TRBV6-6, the J call TRBJ1-6; the D is unclear. The CDR3 is 14 amino acids. Germline lookup yields CDR1 MNHNY and CDR2 SVGAGI (reference sequence). Trimming stripped 2 bases from V and 9 bases from J, with 11 bases between. The DNA for the CDR3 is TGTGCCAGCAGTTACCCCGGTGGGCGTTCACCCCTCCACTTT. Translating it yields CASSYPGGRSPLHF.

The chain couples TRBV27 to TRBJ2-4; 8 positions agree with TRBD1. This CDR3 has 14 residues. Looked up from germline, CDR1 is MNHEY and CDR2 is SMNVEV (reference sequence). The junction had 5 bases not matched to a gene; V was cut back by 7 bases and J by 3 bases. CDR3 amino acids: CASKGQVDKNIQYF. CDR3 DNA: TGTGCCAGCAAGGGACAGGTCGACAAAAACATTCAGTACTTC.

The V call is TRBV4-3, the J call TRBJ2-4; 8 bases line up with TRBD1. CDR3 length: 19 amino acids. Germline lookup yields CDR1 LGHNA and CDR2 YSLEER. V lost 0 bases, J lost 0 bases, and 10 bases stayed unmatched. CDR3 nucleotides: TGCGCCAGCAGCCAAGACATAAACAGGGGGGCCATAGCCAAAAACATTCAGTACTTC. Its translation: CASSQDINRGAIAKNIQYF.